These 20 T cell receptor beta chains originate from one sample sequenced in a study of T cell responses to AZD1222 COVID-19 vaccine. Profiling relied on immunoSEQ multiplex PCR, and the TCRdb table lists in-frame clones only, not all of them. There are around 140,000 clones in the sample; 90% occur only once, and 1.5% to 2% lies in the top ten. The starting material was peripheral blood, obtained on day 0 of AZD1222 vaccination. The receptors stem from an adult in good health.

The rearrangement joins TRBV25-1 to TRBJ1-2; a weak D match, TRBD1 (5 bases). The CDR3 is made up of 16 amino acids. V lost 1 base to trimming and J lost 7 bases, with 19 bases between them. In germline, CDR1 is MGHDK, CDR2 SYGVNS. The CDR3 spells CASSESFSDSRPGYTF. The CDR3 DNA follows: TGTGCCAGCAGTGAATCGTTTAGTGACAGCCGACCTGGCTACACCTTC.

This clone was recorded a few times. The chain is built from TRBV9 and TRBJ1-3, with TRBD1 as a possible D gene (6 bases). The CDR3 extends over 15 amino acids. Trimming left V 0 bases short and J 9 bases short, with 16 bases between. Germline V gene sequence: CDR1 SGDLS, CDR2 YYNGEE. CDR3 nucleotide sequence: TGTGCCAGCAGCGTAGGGGACAAGCCCGGAGTCACCATATATTTT. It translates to CASSVGDKPGVTIYF.

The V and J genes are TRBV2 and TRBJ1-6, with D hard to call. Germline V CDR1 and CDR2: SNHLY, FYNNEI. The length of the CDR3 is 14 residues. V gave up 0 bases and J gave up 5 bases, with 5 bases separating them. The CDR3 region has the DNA TGTGCCAGCAGTGAAGCAGGGAATAATTCACCCCTCCACTTT. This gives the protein CASSEAGNNSPLHF. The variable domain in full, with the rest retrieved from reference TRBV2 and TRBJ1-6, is EPEVTQTPSHQVTQMGQEVILRCVPISNHLYFYWYRQILGQKVEFLVSFYNNEISEKSEIFDDQFSVERPDGSNFTLKIRSTKLEDSAMYFCASSEAGNNSPLHFGNGTRLTVT.

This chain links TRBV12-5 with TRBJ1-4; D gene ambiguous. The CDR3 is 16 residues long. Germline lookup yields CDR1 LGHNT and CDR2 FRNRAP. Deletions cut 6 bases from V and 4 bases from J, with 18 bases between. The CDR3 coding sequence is TGTGCTAGTGGCCAACGAGTACTTGGCAGTAATGAAAAACTGTTTTTT. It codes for CASGQRVLGSNEKLFF.

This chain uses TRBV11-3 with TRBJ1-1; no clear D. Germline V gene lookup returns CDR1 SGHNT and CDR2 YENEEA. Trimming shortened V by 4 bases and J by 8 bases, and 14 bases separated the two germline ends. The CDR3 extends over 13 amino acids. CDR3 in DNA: TGTGCCAGCAGCTCGAGACCCTACCAAGAAGCTTTCTTT. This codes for CASSSRPYQEAFF.

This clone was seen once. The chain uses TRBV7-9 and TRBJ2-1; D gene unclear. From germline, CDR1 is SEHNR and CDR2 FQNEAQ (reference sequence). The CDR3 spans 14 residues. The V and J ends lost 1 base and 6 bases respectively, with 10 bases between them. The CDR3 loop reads CASSLDIGPNEQFF. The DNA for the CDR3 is TGTGCCAGCAGCTTAGATATAGGGCCCAATGAGCAGTTCTTC.

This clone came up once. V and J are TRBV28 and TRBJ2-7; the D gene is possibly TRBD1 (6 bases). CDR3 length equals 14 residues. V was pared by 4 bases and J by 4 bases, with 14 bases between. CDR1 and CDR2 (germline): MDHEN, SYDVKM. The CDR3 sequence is CASSYPGQAYEQYF. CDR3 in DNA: TGTGCCAGCAGTTATCCGGGACAAGCATACGAGCAGTACTTC.

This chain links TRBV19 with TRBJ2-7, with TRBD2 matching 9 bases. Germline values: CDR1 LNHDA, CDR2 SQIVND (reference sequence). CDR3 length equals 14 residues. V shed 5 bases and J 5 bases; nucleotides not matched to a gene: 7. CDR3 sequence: CASSVSGRGHEQYF. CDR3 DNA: TGTGCCAGTAGTGTTAGCGGGAGAGGCCACGAGCAGTACTTC. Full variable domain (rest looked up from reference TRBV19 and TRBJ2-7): DGGITQSPKYLFRKEGQNVTLSCEQNLNHDAMYWYRQDPGQGLRLIYYSQIVNDFQKGDIAEGYSVSREKKESFPLTVTSAQKNPTAFYLCASSVSGRGHEQYFGPGTRLTVT.

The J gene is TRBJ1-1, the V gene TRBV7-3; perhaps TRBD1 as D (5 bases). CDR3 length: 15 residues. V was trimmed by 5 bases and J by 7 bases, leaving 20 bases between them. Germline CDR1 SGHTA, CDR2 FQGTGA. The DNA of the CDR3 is TGTGCCAGCAGCCAAAACCCGGGACCCCAGGGTGAAGCTTTCTTT. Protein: CASSQNPGPQGEAFF.

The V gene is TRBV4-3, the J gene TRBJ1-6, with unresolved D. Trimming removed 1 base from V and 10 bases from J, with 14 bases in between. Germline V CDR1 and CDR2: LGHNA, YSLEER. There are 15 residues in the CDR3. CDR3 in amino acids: CASSQVWSTASPLHF. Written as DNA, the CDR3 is TGCGCCAGCAGCCAAGTTTGGTCGACGGCCTCACCCCTCCACTTT.

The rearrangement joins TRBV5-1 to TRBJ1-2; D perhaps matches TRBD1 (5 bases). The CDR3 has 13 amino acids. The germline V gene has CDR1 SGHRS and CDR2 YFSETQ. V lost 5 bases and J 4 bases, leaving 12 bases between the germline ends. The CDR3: CASREQGPYGYTF. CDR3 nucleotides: TGCGCCAGCAGAGAGCAGGGTCCCTATGGCTACACCTTC. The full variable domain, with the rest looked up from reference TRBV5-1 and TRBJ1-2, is KAGVTQTPRYLIKTRGQQVTLSCSPISGHRSVSWYQQTPGQGLQFLFEYFSETQRNKGNFPGRFSGRQFSNSRSEMNVSTLELGDSALYLCASREQGPYGYTFGSGTRLTVV.

The CDR3 protein is CASSQSTGISNEQFF. In nucleotides, the CDR3 is TGTGCCAGCAGCCAATCAACAGGGATCAGCAATGAGCAGTTCTTC. J is TRBJ2-1 and V is TRBV7-3, with a possible D match to TRBD1 (6 bases). V lost 5 bases and J lost 6, with 17 bases in between. Per the germline V gene, CDR1 is SGHTA and CDR2 is FQGTGA. This CDR3 comprises 15 residues.

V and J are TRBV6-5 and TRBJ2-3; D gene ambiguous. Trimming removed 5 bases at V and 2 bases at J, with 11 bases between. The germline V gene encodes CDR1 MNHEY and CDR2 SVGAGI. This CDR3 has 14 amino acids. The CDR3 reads CASSPGTNTDTQYF. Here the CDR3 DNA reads TGTGCCAGCAGTCCGGGTACAAACACAGATACGCAGTATTTT.

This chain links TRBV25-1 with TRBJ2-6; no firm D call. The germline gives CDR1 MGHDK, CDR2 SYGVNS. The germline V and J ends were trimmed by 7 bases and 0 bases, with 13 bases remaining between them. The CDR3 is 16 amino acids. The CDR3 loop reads CASTSWANSGANVLTF. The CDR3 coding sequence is TGTGCCAGCACCTCTTGGGCAAACTCTGGGGCCAACGTCCTGACTTTC.

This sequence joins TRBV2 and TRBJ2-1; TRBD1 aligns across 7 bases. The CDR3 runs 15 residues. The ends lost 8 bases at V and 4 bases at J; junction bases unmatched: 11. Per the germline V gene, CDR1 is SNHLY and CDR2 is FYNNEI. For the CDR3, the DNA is TGTGCCAGCTTCTTGGGGACAGACTATTACAATGAGCAGTTCTTC. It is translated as CASFLGTDYYNEQFF.

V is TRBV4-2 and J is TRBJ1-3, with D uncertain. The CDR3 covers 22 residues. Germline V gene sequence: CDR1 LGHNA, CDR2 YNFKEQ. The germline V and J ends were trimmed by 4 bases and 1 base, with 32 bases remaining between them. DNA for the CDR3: TGTGCCAGCAGCCGCAATTTTGGGCTTGGTCCGCCACCCGGCGGATCTGGAAACACCATATATTTT. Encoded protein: CASSRNFGLGPPPGGSGNTIYF.

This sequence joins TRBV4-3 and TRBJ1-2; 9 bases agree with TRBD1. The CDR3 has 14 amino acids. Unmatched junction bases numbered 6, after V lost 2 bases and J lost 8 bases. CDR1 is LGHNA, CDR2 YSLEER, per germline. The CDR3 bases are TGCGCCAGCAGCCAAACCGGGACAGGGCTAGGCTACACCTTC. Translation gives CASSQTGTGLGYTF.

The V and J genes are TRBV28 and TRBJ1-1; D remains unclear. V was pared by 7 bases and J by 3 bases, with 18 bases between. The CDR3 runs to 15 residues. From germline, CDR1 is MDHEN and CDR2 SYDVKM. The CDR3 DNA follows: TGTGCCAGCAATCCTCTTGGGTCGAGGGACACTGAAGCTTTCTTT. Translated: CASNPLGSRDTEAFF. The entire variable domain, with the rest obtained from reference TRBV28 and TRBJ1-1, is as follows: DVKVTQSSRYLVKRTGEKVFLECVQDMDHENMFWYRQDPGLGLRLIYFSYDVKMKEKGDIPEGYSVSREKKERFSLILESASTNQTSMYLCASNPLGSRDTEAFFGQGTRLTVV.

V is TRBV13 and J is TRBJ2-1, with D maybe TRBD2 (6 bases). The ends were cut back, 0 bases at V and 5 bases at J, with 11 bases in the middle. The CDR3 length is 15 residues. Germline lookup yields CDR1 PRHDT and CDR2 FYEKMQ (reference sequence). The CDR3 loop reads CASSLGLWRDNEQFF. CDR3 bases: TGTGCCAGCAGCTTAGGCCTATGGAGGGACAATGAGCAGTTCTTC.

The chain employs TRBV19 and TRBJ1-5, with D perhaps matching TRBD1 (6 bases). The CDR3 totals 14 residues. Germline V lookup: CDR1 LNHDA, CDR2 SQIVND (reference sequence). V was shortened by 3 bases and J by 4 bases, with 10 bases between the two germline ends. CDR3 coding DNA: TGTGCCAGTAGTATCGAGGACAGAAATCAGCCCCAGCATTTT. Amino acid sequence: CASSIEDRNQPQHF.